Following are 29 T cell receptor beta chains from one sample sequenced in a study of T-cell reconstitution after alpha-beta-depleted transplantation in children. The TCRbeta library was prepared with unique molecular identifiers. Each CDR3 protein is one row after TCRdb ran MiXCR on the PCR reads. Among 550,000 to 600,000 distinct CDR3 sequences listed, 20% to 25% were seen once. Specimen: PBMCs, mostly from graft donor cells, collected 360 days after TCRalphabeta/CD19-depleted stem cell transplant. All receptors come from a boy in the first two years of life who had a stem cell transplant for acute myeloid leukemia, so the T cells may come from the graft donor.

The rearrangement links TRBV20-1 to TRBJ2-7, with TRBD2 matching over 11 bases. The V gene end was trimmed by 6 bases and the J gene end by 4 bases; junction bases not matched to a gene: 14. The length of the CDR3 is 16 residues. The V gene's germline CDR1 is DFQATT and CDR2 SNEGSKA (reference sequence). The CDR3 coding sequence is TGCAGTGCACAGAAATCTTCTAGCGGGGGGTCATACGAGCAGTACGTC. Protein: CSAQKSSSGGSYEQYV.

At least ten counts were recorded for this clonotype. The chain carries TRBV5-1 and TRBJ1-1; D call uncertain. The CDR3 is made up of 13 amino acids. CDR1 SGHRS and CDR2 YFSETQ come from the germline V gene. V was cut by 5 bases and J by 0 bases, with 8 bases left in between. CDR3 loop: CASRVNMNTEAFF. The CDR3 region has the DNA TGCGCCAGCAGAGTCAACATGAACACTGAAGCTTTCTTT.

The rearrangement joins TRBV4-1 to TRBJ2-6; perhaps TRBD1 as D (5 bases). The V end lost 2 bases, the J end lost 0 bases, and 11 bases lay between the germline ends. CDR3 length: 17 residues. Germline CDR1 reads MGHRA; CDR2 reads YSYEKL. The CDR3 here is CASSQRTLDSGANVLTF. The DNA of the CDR3 is TGCGCCAGCAGCCAAAGGACATTAGACTCTGGGGCCAACGTCCTGACTTTC.

V is TRBV20-1 and J is TRBJ2-1; D gene unclear. CDR3 size: 14 residues. Per germline, CDR1 DFQATT and CDR2 SNEGSKA (reference sequence). V was cut by 8 bases and J by 5 bases, with 19 bases left in between. The CDR3 spells CSRPGLGFNNEQFF. DNA of the CDR3: TGCAGTCGTCCCGGGCTAGGTTTCAACAATGAGCAGTTCTTC.

This clonotype was detected many times. The rearrangement links TRBV12-3 or TRBV12-4 to TRBJ1-3; D ambiguous. V lost 6 bases to trimming and J lost 0 bases, with 6 bases between them. This CDR3 spans 13 amino acids. The CDR3 DNA sequence: TGTGCCAGCAGAGAGTTCTCTGGAAACACCATATATTTT. It specifies CASREFSGNTIYF.

The V gene is TRBV6-2 or TRBV6-3, the J gene TRBJ1-2, with D perhaps matching TRBD1 (6 bases). The germline V gene has CDR1 MNHEY and CDR2 SVGEGT. The CDR3 sequence is 13 residues long. The V and J ends lost 3 bases and 6 bases respectively, with 11 bases between them. CDR3 DNA sequence: TGTGCCAGCAGTTATCAGGGGACGGATGGCTACACCTTC. This encodes CASSYQGTDGYTF.

This clonotype occurred a few times. The chain joins TRBV10-3 to TRBJ2-3; D tentatively fits TRBD1 or TRBD2 (5 bases each). The CDR3 extends over 15 amino acids. Trimming took 7 bases from V and 0 from J, leaving 14 bases between them. Per the germline V gene, CDR1 is ENHRY and CDR2 is SYGVKD. CDR3 sequence (DNA): TGTGCCATCAAGGGACGCGAGTCTAGCACAGATACGCAGTATTTT. Its protein is CAIKGRESSTDTQYF.

This rearrangement joins TRBV12-3 or TRBV12-4 to TRBJ2-2; 9 nucleotides match TRBD2. V shed 5 bases and J 6 bases; nucleotides not matched to a gene: 4. This CDR3 has 14 amino acids. CDR3 sequence: CASSPGGGAGELFF. The CDR3 nucleotides are TGTGCCAGCAGTCCTGGCGGGGGGGCCGGGGAGCTGTTTTTT.

This clonotype was seen many times. The genes are TRBV7-2 and TRBJ2-5; 12 nucleotides align to TRBD2. CDR1 and CDR2 (germline): SGHTA, FQGNSA. Unmatched junction bases numbered 2, after V lost 3 bases and J lost 3 bases. This CDR3 region has 15 residues. The CDR3 region has the DNA TGTGCCAGCAGCTTCCGACTAGCGGGGGAAGAGACCCAGTACTTC. It translates to CASSFRLAGEETQYF.

This clonotype was recorded at least ten times. The chain couples TRBV6-6 to TRBJ1-2; D unresolved. V was trimmed by 2 bases and J by 7 bases, leaving 8 bases between them. Germline V gives CDR1 MNHNY, CDR2 SVGAGI (reference sequence). The CDR3 has 12 amino acids. DNA of the CDR3: TGTGCCAGCAGTTACCCGTGGGGTGGCTACACCTTC. It translates to CASSYPWGGYTF.

The gene calls are TRBV28 and TRBJ1-6; 7 nucleotides line up with TRBD1. The CDR3 is made up of 15 amino acids. Germline V gene data show CDR1 as MDHEN and CDR2 as SYDVKM. Unmatched junction bases numbered 4, after V lost 5 bases and J lost 3 bases. CDR3 sequence reads: CASSRDSVYNSPLHF. DNA of the CDR3: TGTGCCAGCAGTAGGGACAGCGTCTATAATTCACCCCTCCACTTT. The whole variable domain, remainder taken from reference TRBV28 and TRBJ1-6, is DVKVTQSSRYLVKRTGEKVFLECVQDMDHENMFWYRQDPGLGLRLIYFSYDVKMKEKGDIPEGYSVSREKKERFSLILESASTNQTSMYLCASSRDSVYNSPLHFGNGTRLTVT.

The rearrangement links TRBV7-2 to TRBJ1-2; a possible D gene is TRBD1 (6 bases). Germline V gene sequence: CDR1 SGHTA, CDR2 FQGNSA. V gave up 5 bases and J gave up 2 bases, with 21 bases separating them. The CDR3 spans 17 residues. Here the CDR3 reads CASSLLATGWGNYGYTF. The CDR3 DNA reads TGTGCCAGCAGCCTATTGGCTACAGGGTGGGGAAACTATGGCTACACCTTC.

This clonotype has ten or more counts. The J gene is TRBJ2-7, the V gene TRBV7-9, with D tentatively TRBD2 (5 bases). CDR1 is SEHNR and CDR2 is FQNEAQ in the germline V gene (reference sequence). V lost 7 bases, J lost 6 bases, and 13 bases lay in between. The CDR3 runs to 12 residues. CDR3 protein: CASTNGIPEQYF. The CDR3 coding sequence is TGTGCCAGCACCAACGGGATCCCCGAGCAGTACTTC.

There are many counts of this clonotype. This rearrangement joins TRBV20-1 to TRBJ2-5; D may be TRBD2 (5 bases). The V and J ends lost 0 bases and 5 bases respectively, with 16 bases between them. This CDR3 has 15 residues. Germline loops: CDR1 DFQATT, CDR2 SNEGSKA (reference sequence). The CDR3 sequence is CSARDTAKSGETQYF. The CDR3 nucleotides read TGCAGTGCTAGAGATACCGCTAAGTCGGGGGAGACCCAGTACTTC.

The rearrangement uses TRBV13 and TRBJ2-1; 10 bases agree with TRBD2. Germline trimming cut 5 bases from V and 7 bases from J; bases unmatched to any gene: 11. The CDR3 contains 16 residues. Germline V CDR1 and CDR2: PRHDT, FYEKMQ (reference sequence). CDR3: CASSPGGAGGRNEQFF. CDR3 sequence (DNA): TGTGCCAGCAGCCCCGGGGGAGCGGGGGGGCGGAATGAGCAGTTCTTC. The full variable domain, with the rest looked up from reference TRBV13 and TRBJ2-1, is AAGVIQSPRHLIKEKRETATLKCYPIPRHDTVYWYQQGPGQDPQFLISFYEKMQSDKGSIPDRFSAQQFSDYHSELNMSSLELGDSALYFCASSPGGAGGRNEQFFGPGTRLTVL.

This clonotype was counted at least ten times. The chain employs TRBV29-1 and TRBJ2-5; 9 nucleotides match TRBD2. V trimming: 3 bases; J trimming: 4 bases; junction bases outside the gene matches: 9. CDR1 is SQVTM, CDR2 ANQGSEA, per germline. This CDR3 has 15 residues. The DNA of the CDR3 is TGCAGCGTTGACTGGCTAGCGGGGTACGGAGAGACCCAGTACTTC. Amino acid sequence: CSVDWLAGYGETQYF. Looking up the rest from reference TRBV29-1 and TRBJ2-5 gives the full variable domain: SAVISQKPSRDICQRGTSLTIQCQVDSQVTMMFWYRQQPGQSLTLIATANQGSEATYESGFVIDKFPISRPNLTFSTLTVSNMSPEDSSIYLCSVDWLAGYGETQYFGPGTRLLVL.

The V gene is TRBV5-1, the J gene TRBJ2-2; 7 bases map to TRBD1. Germline loops: CDR1 SGHRS, CDR2 YFSETQ. V dropped 0 bases and J dropped 9; count of bases not matched to a gene: 8. CDR3 length equals 15 residues. CDR3 DNA: TGCGCCAGCAGCTTGGGAGACAGGGTGTCGAGGGAGCTGTTTTTT. It translates to CASSLGDRVSRELFF. The full variable domain, completed using reference TRBV5-1 and TRBJ2-2, is KAGVTQTPRYLIKTRGQQVTLSCSPISGHRSVSWYQQTPGQGLQFLFEYFSETQRNKGNFPGRFSGRQFSNSRSEMNVSTLELGDSALYLCASSLGDRVSRELFFGEGSRLTVL.

The chain employs TRBV18 and TRBJ2-7; 7 bases line up with TRBD1. The CDR3 is made up of 15 amino acids. J lost 0 bases, V lost 4 bases, and 6 bases had no gene match. Per germline, CDR1 KGHSH and CDR2 LQKENI. The CDR3 protein is CASSRGQSHSYEQYF. CDR3 DNA: TGTGCCAGCTCACGGGGACAGTCTCACTCCTACGAGCAGTACTTC.

This clonotype was observed many times. This chain links TRBV12-3 or TRBV12-4 with TRBJ2-6, with a tentative D call TRBD1 (6 bases). V was cut by 6 bases and J by 4 bases, with 10 bases left in between. The CDR3 is 14 residues long. The CDR3 protein is CASSPGAGANVLTF. CDR3 sequence (DNA): TGTGCCAGCAGCCCAGGGGCCGGGGCCAACGTCCTGACTTTC.

J is TRBJ2-2 and V is TRBV20-1; perhaps TRBD2 as D (6 bases). V lost 6 bases, J lost 2 bases, and 19 bases lay in between. Germline CDR1 is DFQATT and CDR2 is SNEGSKA (reference sequence). This CDR3 is 16 amino acids long. CDR3 protein: CSAPTGGVKNTGELFF. The CDR3 bases are TGCAGTGCCCCCACCGGAGGGGTCAAAAACACCGGGGAGCTGTTTTTT.

In this sample, this clonotype turned up many times. V usage is TRBV4-1 and J usage is TRBJ2-7, with a tentative D call TRBD1 (5 bases). Germline values: CDR1 MGHRA, CDR2 YSYEKL. This CDR3 has 13 residues. V lost 1 base, J lost 6 bases, and 10 bases lay in between. The CDR3: CASSQVGDVEQYV. CDR3 nucleotide sequence: TGCGCCAGCAGCCAAGTAGGGGATGTCGAGCAGTACGTC.

This clonotype has more than one count but fewer than ten. This sequence joins TRBV6-2 or TRBV6-3 and TRBJ2-5, with D unclear. V shed 6 bases and J shed 5 bases, with 16 bases lying between them. Germline CDR1 is MNHEY and CDR2 is SVGEGT. The CDR3 is 14 amino acids. CDR3 DNA: TGTGCCAGCAGCGGAAACCAAGGAACGGAGACCCAGTACTTC. Its translation: CASSGNQGTETQYF.

This clonotype appeared a few times. The rearrangement uses TRBV7-2 and TRBJ1-5; a possible D gene is TRBD1 (6 bases). There are 13 residues in the CDR3. Germline V gene lookup returns CDR1 SGHTA and CDR2 FQGNSA. V was clipped by 5 bases and J by 16 bases, with 21 bases between them. The DNA for the CDR3 is TGTGCCAGCAGCCCACTCGGAAGGGGGGCCGAACATTTT. Protein product: CASSPLGRGAEHF.

This clonotype has ten or more counts. The chain links TRBV7-9 to TRBJ2-1; TRBD2 might be the D (5 bases). Trimming took off 5 bases at V and 8 bases at J, with 10 bases between the two ends. CDR1 is SEHNR, CDR2 FQNEAQ, per germline (reference sequence). The length of the CDR3 is 12 residues. CDR3 DNA sequence: TGTGCCAGCAGCACTAGTCCCCATGAGCAGTTCTTC. Protein sequence: CASSTSPHEQFF.

The chain carries TRBV5-5 and TRBJ1-2, with 7 bases that match TRBD1. The CDR3 runs 14 residues. V gave up 4 bases and J gave up 5 bases; unmatched junction bases: 8. CDR1 and CDR2 from the germline V gene are SGHKS and YYEKEE (reference sequence). CDR3 sequence reads: CASSPWTGLYGYTF. The CDR3 DNA sequence: TGTGCCAGCAGCCCTTGGACAGGTCTTTATGGCTACACCTTC. Looking up the rest from reference TRBV5-5 and TRBJ1-2 gives the full variable domain: DAGVTQSPTHLIKTRGQQVTLRCSPISGHKSVSWYQQVLGQGPQFIFQYYEKEERGRGNFPDRFSARQFPNYSSELNVNALLLGDSALYLCASSPWTGLYGYTFGSGTRLTVV.

This clonotype was seen at least ten times. The chain is built from TRBV29-1 and TRBJ1-1, with a weak D call TRBD1 (5 bases). The CDR3 is 11 residues long. CDR1 is SQVTM, CDR2 ANQGSEA, per germline. CDR3 DNA sequence: TGCACGGGGACGCTGAACACTGAAGCTTTCTTT. This translates into CTGTLNTEAFF.

The V call is TRBV7-9, the J call TRBJ1-2; D not resolved. V dropped 5 bases and J dropped 8 bases, with 6 bases sitting between them. The CDR3 runs to 10 residues. The V gene's germline CDR1 is SEHNR and CDR2 FQNEAQ (reference sequence). This chain's CDR3 is CASSVRGYTF. For the CDR3, the DNA is TGTGCCAGCAGCGTCCGAGGCTACACCTTC.

The gene calls are TRBV5-1 and TRBJ2-7; 8 nucleotides agree with TRBD2. The germline CDR1 and CDR2 sequences are SGHRS and YFSETQ. The CDR3 is made up of 15 amino acids. The J segment lost 0 bases and the V segment lost 4 bases, leaving 6 bases of the junction unmatched. The CDR3: CASSPLAGRSYEQYF. Written as DNA, the CDR3 is TGCGCCAGCAGCCCGTTAGCGGGACGCTCCTACGAGCAGTACTTC.

As regards this clonotype: A much larger clone lies a single base off, so this may be a read error. The chain links TRBV4-1 to TRBJ2-1; possible D gene TRBD2, 5 bases. Germline lookup yields CDR1 MGHRA and CDR2 YSYEKL. Trimming took 1 base from V and 0 from J, leaving 10 bases between them. The CDR3 is made up of 16 amino acids. The CDR3 DNA follows: TGCGCCAGCAGCCAAGCAGAGCGGACCTCCTACAATGAGCAGTTCTTC. It translates to CASSQAERTSYNEQFF.